One sample yielded the 2 T cell receptor beta chains listed below, sequenced in a study of intratumoral heterogeneity in liver cancer. Sequencing was performed with immunoSEQ multiplex PCR; in TCRdb, only in-frame clones are kept and a portion is missing. The sample lists a few thousand clones; 47% were seen once. Tumour samples came from separate, distinct regions of the hepatocellular carcinoma nodule. Specimen: tumor tissue, collected before any cancer treatment. The source is a man in his 70s with hepatocellular carcinoma.

This clone was found a few times. V gene TRBV3-1 (or the pseudogene TRBV3-2) combines with J gene TRBJ2-1, with D tentatively TRBD1 (5 bases). The CDR3 runs 15 residues. Trimming cost V 0 bases and J 10 bases, with 16 bases left between them. Germline-derived CDR1 and CDR2 are LGHDT and YNNKEL (reference sequence). The CDR3 DNA is TGTGCCAGCAGCCAAGATTGGGCCAGGGCCTACGAGCAGTTCTTC. Translating it yields CASSQDWARAYEQFF.

The rearrangement joins TRBV4-1 to TRBJ1-1, with TRBD1 identical over 9 bases. The length of the CDR3 is 15 residues. V trimming: 4 bases; J trimming: 2 bases; junction bases outside the gene matches: 5. Germline V CDR1 and CDR2: MGHRA, YSYEKL. CDR3 sequence (DNA): TGCGCCAGCAGCCCGGGACAGGGCATTAACACTGAAGCTTTCTTT. Protein sequence: CASSPGQGINTEAFF.